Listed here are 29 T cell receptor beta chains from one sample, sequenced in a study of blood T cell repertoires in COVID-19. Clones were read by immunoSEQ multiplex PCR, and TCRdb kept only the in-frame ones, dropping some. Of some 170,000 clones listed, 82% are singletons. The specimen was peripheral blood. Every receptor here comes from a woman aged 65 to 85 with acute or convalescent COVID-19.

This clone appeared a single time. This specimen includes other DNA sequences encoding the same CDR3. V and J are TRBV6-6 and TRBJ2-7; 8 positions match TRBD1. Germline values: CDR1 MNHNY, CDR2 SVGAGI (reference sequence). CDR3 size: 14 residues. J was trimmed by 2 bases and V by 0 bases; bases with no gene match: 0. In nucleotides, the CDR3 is TGTGCCAGCAGTTACTCCAGGGGGCCCTACGAGCAGTACTTC. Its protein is CASSYSRGPYEQYF.

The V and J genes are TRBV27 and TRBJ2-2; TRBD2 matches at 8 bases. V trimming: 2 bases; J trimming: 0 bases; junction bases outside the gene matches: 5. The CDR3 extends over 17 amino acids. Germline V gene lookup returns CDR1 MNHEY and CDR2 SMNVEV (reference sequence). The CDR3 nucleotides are TGTGCCAGCAGTTTAGGATGGCGGGAGGCGAACACCGGGGAGCTGTTTTTT. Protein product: CASSLGWREANTGELFF.

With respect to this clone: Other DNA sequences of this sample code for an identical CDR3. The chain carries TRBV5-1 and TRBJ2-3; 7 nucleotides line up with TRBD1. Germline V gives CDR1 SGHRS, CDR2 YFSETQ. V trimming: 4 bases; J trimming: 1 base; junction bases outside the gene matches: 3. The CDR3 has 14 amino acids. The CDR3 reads CASSRDRGTDTQYF. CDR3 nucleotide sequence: TGCGCCAGCAGCCGGGACAGAGGCACAGATACGCAGTATTTT.

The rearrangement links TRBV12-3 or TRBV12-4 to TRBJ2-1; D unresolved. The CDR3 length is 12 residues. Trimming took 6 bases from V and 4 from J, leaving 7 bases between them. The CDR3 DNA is TGTGCCAGCAGCCGCCTATACAATGAGCAGTTCTTC. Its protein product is CASSRLYNEQFF.

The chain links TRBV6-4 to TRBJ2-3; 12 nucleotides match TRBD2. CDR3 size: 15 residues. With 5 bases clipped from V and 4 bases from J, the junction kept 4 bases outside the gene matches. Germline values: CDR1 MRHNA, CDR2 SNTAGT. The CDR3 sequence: CASSPSGGAADTQYF. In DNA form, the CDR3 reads TGTGCCAGCAGTCCTAGCGGGGGGGCCGCAGATACGCAGTATTTT.

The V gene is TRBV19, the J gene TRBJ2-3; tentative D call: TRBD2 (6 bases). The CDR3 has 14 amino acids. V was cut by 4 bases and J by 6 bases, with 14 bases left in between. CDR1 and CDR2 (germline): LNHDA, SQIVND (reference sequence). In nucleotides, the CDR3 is TGTGCCAGTAGTAACGGTGGAGGGAGGGATACGCAGTATTTT. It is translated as CASSNGGGRDTQYF.

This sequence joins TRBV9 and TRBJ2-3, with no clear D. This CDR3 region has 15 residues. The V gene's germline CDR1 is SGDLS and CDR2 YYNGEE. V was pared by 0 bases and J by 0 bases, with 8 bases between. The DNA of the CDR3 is TGTGCCAGCAGCGTAGGGGCTTCTAGCACAGATACGCAGTATTTT. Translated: CASSVGASSTDTQYF.

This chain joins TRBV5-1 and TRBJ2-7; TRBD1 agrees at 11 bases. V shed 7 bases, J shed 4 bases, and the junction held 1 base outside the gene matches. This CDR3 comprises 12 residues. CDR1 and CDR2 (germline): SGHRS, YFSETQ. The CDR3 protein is CASGQGAYEQYF. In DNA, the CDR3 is TGCGCCAGCGGACAGGGGGCTTACGAGCAGTACTTC.

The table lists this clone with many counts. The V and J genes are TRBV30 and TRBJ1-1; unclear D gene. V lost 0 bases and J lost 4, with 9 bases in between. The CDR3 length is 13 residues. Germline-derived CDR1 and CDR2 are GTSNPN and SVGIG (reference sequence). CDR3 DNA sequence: TGTGCCTGGAGTGTGTACCCCGGCACTGAAGCTTTCTTT. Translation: CAWSVYPGTEAFF.

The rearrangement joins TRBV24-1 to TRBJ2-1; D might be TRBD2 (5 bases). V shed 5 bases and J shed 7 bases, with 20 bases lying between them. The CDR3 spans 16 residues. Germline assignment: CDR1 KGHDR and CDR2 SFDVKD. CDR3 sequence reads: CATSAATMPPGNEQFF. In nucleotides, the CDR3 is TGTGCCACCAGTGCCGCGACAATGCCCCCGGGGAATGAGCAGTTCTTC.

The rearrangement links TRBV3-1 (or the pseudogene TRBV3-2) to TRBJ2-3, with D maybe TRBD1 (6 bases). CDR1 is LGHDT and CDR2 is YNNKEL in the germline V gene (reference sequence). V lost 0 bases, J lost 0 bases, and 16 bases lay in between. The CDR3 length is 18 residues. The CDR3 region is CASSQDPRTDTSTDTQYF. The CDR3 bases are TGTGCCAGCAGCCAAGATCCCCGGACAGATACTAGCACAGATACGCAGTATTTT.

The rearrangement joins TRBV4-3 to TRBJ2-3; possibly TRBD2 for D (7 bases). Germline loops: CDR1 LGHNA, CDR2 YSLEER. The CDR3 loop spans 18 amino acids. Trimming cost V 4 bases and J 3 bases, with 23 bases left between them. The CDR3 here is CASSPVVPGGGGTDTQYF. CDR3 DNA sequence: TGCGCCAGCAGCCCCGTCGTCCCCGGGGGCGGGGGTACAGATACGCAGTATTTT.

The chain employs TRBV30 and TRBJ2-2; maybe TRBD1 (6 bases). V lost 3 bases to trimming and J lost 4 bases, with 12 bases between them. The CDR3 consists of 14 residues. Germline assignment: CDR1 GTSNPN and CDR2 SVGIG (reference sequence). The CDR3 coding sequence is TGTGCCTGGAGCACCGGACAGCCCACCGGGGAGCTGTTTTTT. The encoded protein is CAWSTGQPTGELFF.

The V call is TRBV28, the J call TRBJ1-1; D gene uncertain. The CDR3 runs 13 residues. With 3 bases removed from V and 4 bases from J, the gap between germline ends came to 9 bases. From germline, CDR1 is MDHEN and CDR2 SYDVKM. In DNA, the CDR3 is TGTGCCAGCAGTTTCTCCGGAGGCACTGAAGCTTTCTTT. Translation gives CASSFSGGTEAFF.

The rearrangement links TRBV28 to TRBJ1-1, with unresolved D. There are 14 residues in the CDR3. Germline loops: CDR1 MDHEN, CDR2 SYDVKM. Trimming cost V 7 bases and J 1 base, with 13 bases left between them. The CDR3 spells CASTAGAENTEAFF. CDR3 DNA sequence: TGTGCCAGCACCGCGGGCGCCGAGAACACTGAAGCTTTCTTT.

This CDR3 reads CASSLLGTSGAQETQYF. The CDR3, as DNA: TGCGCCAGCAGCCTACTTGGGACTAGCGGGGCCCAAGAGACCCAGTACTTC. The rearrangement uses TRBV5-1 and TRBJ2-5; TRBD2 agrees at 13 bases. The V gene's germline CDR1 is SGHRS and CDR2 YFSETQ. J gave up 1 base and V 4 bases, and 7 bases lay outside the gene matches. The CDR3 length is 17 residues.

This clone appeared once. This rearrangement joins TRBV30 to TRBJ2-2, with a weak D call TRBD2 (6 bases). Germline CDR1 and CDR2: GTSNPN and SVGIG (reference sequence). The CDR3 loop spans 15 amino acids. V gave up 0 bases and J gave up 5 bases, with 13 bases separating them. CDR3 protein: CAWSVRGPLTGELFF. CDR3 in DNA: TGTGCCTGGAGTGTGCGGGGTCCTCTAACCGGGGAGCTGTTTTTT. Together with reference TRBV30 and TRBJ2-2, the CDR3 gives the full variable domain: SQTIHQWPATLVQPVGSPLSLECTVEGTSNPNLYWYRQAAGRGLQLLFYSVGIGQISSEVPQNLSASRPQDRQFILSSKKLLLSDSGFYLCAWSVRGPLTGELFFGEGSRLTVL.

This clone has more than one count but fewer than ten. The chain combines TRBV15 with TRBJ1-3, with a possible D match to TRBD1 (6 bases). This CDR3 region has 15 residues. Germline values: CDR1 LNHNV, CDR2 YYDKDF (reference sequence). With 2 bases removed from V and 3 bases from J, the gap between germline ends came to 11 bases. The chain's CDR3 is CATSRLRGVGNTIYF. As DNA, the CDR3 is TGTGCCACCAGCAGACTCAGGGGTGTTGGAAACACCATATATTTT.

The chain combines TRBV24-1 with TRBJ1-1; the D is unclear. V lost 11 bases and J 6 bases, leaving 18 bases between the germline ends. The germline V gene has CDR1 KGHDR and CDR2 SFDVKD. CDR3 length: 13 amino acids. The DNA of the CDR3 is TGTGCCAGCCGAGGGAGTTTGATATCTGAAGCTTTCTTT. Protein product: CASRGSLISEAFF.

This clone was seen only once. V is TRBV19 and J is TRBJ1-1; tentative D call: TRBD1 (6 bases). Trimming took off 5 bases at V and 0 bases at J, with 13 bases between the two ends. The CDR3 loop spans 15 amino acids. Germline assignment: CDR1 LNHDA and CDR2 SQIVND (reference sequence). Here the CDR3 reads CASSWTAGMNTEAFF. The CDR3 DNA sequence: TGTGCCAGTAGTTGGACAGCCGGGATGAACACTGAAGCTTTCTTT.

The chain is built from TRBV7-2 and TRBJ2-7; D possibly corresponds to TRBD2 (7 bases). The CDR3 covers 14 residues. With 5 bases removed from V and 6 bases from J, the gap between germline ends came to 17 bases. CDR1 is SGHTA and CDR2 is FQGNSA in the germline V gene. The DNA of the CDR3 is TGTGCCAGCAGCCCGATCAGGGGAGGGCTCGAGCAGTACTTC. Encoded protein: CASSPIRGGLEQYF.

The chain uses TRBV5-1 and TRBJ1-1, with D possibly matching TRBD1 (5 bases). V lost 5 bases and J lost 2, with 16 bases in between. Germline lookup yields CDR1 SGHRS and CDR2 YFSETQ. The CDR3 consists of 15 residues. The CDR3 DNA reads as TGCGCCAGCAGGGATGGGAGGGGAAGTAACACTGAAGCTTTCTTT. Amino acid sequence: CASRDGRGSNTEAFF.

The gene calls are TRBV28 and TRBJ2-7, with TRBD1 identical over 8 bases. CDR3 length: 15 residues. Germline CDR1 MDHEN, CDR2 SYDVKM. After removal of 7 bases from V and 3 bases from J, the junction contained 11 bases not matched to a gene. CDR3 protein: CASTPGGRGNYEQYF. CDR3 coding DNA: TGTGCCAGCACACCAGGGGGCAGGGGGAACTACGAGCAGTACTTC.

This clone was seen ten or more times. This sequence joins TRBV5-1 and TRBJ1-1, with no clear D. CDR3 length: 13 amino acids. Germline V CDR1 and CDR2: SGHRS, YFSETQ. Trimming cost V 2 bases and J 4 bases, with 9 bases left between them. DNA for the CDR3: TGCGCCAGCAGCTTTCAGGATAGCACTGAAGCTTTCTTT. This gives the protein CASSFQDSTEAFF.

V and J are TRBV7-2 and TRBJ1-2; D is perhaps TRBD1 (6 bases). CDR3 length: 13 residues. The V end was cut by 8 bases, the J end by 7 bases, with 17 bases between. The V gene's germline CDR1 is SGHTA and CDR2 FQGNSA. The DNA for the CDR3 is TGTGCCAGCGACAGTTGGGGGCTGGGTGGCTACACCTTC. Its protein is CASDSWGLGGYTF.

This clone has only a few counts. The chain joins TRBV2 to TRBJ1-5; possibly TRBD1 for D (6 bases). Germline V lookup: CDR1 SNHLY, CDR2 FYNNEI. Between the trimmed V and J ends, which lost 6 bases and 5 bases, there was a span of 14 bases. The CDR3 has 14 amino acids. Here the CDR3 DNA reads TGTGCCAGCAGCCCACAGGGTATCCATCAGCCCCAGCATTTT. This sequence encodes CASSPQGIHQPQHF.

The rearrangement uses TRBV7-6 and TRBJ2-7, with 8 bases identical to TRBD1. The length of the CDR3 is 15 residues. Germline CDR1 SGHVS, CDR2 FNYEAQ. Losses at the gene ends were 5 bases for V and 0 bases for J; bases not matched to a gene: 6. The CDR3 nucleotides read TGTGCCAGCAGCCCTAGACAGGGGCCCTCCTACGAGCAGTACTTC. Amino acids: CASSPRQGPSYEQYF.

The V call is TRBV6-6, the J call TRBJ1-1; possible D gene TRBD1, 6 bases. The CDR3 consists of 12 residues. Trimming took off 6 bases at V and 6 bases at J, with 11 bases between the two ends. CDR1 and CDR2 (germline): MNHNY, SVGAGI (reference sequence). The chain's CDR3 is CASSRDRSEAFF. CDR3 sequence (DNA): TGTGCCAGCAGCCGTGACAGGTCTGAAGCTTTCTTT.

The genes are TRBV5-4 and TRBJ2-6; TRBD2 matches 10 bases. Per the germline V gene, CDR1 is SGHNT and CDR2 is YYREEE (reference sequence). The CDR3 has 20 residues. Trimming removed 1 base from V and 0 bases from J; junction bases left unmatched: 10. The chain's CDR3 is CASSLLASGGVTSGANVLTF. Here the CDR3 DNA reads TGTGCCAGCAGCTTGTTGGCTAGCGGGGGCGTTACCTCTGGGGCCAACGTCCTGACTTTC.